This T cell receptor beta chain is from a study of blood T cell repertoires in COVID-19 (dated by TCRdb to the early 2020s). Study-level background: Collaborator samples came from the United States, Italy and Spain and covered acute and convalescent phases of COVID-19. The material from the prospective study consisted of cDNA or gDNA derived from T cells, B-cell-depleted T cells, or PBMCs. The dataset comprised deeply sampled blood TCRbeta repertoires from subjects exposed to, actively infected with, or recovered from COVID-19. The repertoires were made available in a free public database intended to serve as a resource for research on the immune response to SARS-CoV-2. The samples were drawn from the first 160 participants of the ongoing ImmuneRACE study and from over 950 subjects provided by 6 global collaborators. Nearly every sample came with metadata listing a de-identified subject ID, COVID-19 status, age in years and sex. Where HLA class I and class II types were available, the types were taken from metadata supplied by the sample provider, not from assay-based typing.

General findings and caveats noted by the study authors: The amount of clinical and demographic metadata varied by source and participant and was provided uncurated.

TCRbeta CDR3 regions were amplified from genomic DNA using the immunoSEQ Assay, a bias-controlled multiplex PCR. As for the original processing: The number of nucleated cells in each sample was estimated from the amplification of reference gene primers within the assay. To quantify the absolute abundance of each unique TCRbeta CDR3 rearrangement, sequence reads were collapsed and filtered. Productive Simpson clonality was computed per sample as the square root of Simpson's diversity index over productive rearrangements. TCRdb stores this immuneACCESS table with in-frame sequences only. Part of the clones is absent; in the studies checked, under half of the shortfall reflects unresolved V genes, and no reason is known for the rest. D and trimming come from the DNA, and the V and J calls and clone size come from that table. The sample table records some 390,000 clones; more than 75% of these occur just once. The top ten clones comprise 2.3% of the sample.

As for this clone: Its recognized antigen is unknown. No base-level quality is on record; no much larger clone is a single base apart.

At one collaborating source in Seattle, patients were enrolled during active infection and were followed longitudinally through the course of disease. Collaborating institutions collected whole blood in K2EDTA tubes following their own protocols. For TCRbeta analysis, collaborators shipped samples as frozen whole blood, isolated PBMCs, or DNA extracted from either of those sample types. From the germline V gene, CDR1 is LGHNT and CDR2 is FRNRAP. From the cysteine up to the phenylalanine, the CDR3 has a length of 15 residues. Solely the CDR3 DNA is kept, with 45 bases framed from the first base. Trimming leaves V shorter by 0 bases and J shorter by 3 bases, with the junction holding 5 bases beyond the gene matches.

The chain links TRBV12-5 with TRBJ2-7; TRBD1 agrees with 7 junctional bases. The receptor was isolated from a woman aged 55-69 years with COVID-19, enrolled during active disease. Sequencing input: peripheral blood. CDR3 region: CASGLVQGGRYEQYF. The DNA reads TGTGCTAGTGGTTTGGTACAAGGGGGCCGCTACGAGCAGTACTTC.